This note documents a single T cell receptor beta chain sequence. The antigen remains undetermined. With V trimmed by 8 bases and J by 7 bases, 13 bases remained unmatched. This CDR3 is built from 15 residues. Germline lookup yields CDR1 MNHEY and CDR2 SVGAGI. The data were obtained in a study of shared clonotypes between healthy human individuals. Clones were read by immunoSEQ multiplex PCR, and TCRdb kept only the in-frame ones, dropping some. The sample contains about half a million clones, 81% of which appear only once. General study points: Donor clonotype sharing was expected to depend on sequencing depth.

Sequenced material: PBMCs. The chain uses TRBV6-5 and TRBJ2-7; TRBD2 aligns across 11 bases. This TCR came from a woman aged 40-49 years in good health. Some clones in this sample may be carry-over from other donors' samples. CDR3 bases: TGTGCCAGCTCGCTCACGTGGGGGACTAGCGGTGAGCAGTACTTC. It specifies CASSLTWGTSGEQYF.